The clone carrying this TCR beta chain was seen only once. This CDR3 is built from 16 residues. CDR1 is SGHRS, CDR2 YFSETQ, per germline. V lost 4 bases and J lost 2, with 15 bases in between. TCRdb re-called the reads with MiXCR, one entry per CDR3 protein. The sample lists approximately 400,000 distinct CDR3 sequences, under 40% occurring once. The data stem from a study of T cell repertoires in cytomegalovirus infection. For the study at large: Both CMV infection and a matching HLA type were indicated by public TCR beta signatures.

The TCR comes from a human donor in good health (CMV status not recorded). Some clones in this sample may be carry-over from other donors' samples. This chain connects TRBV5-1 to TRBJ2-2; TRBD2 is a possible D gene (6 bases). Source material: PBMCs. For the CDR3, the DNA is TGCGCCAGCAGCCATGGACTATCGGCAAACACCGGGGAGCTGTTTTTT. As protein: CASSHGLSANTGELFF.